Given below is one T cell receptor (beta chain) in context. Its antigen is unidentified. V dropped 1 base and J dropped 3; count of bases not matched to a gene: 7. CDR3 size: 16 residues. The germline V gene encodes CDR1 SGHKS and CDR2 YYEKEE (reference sequence). It was negative isolation that provided the CD8+ and CD4+ T cells, whereas TEMRA cells were enriched by FACS. The sample is drawn from a study of CD8 T cells in Susac syndrome. Study information: The sequenced Susac syndrome patients comprised roughly 6 with active disease and roughly 8 in remission. The Susac syndrome patients were therapy-naive, on corticosteroids, or on intravenous immunoglobulin alone at blood draw. General study findings and limits: Peak Susac CD8+ clonal expansion occurred in TEMRA cells and active patients.

Random hexamers primed reverse transcription of roughly 0.5 to 1 ug RNA. MiXCR, run by TCRdb on the immunoSEQ multiplex PCR reads, gives a single entry per CDR3 protein. The data show approximately 80,000 distinct CDR3 sequences, around 94% seen once. This chain joins TRBV5-5 and TRBJ2-3; TRBD1 aligns across 8 bases. The clonotype originates from a human donor with Susac syndrome. Sequencing used CD8+ T cells from PBMCs. CDR3 region: CASSLKRTGRTDTQYF. CDR3 DNA sequence: TGTGCCAGCAGCTTGAAAAGGACAGGGCGGACAGATACGCAGTATTTT.